This record covers a single T cell receptor (beta chain). What it binds is not known. It was with 60 Vbeta and 13 Jbeta primers that the PCR ran. Sequencing used immunoSEQ multiplex PCR; TCRdb keeps in-frame clones, though not all of them. The sample holds about 130,000 clones; approximately 61% are singletons and the top ten take 1.5% to 2%. The sample comes from a study of cytomegalovirus exposure and HLA in healthy donors. Findings and caveats of the study: Sequencing likely generated an artifact that appeared as a cluster of highly shared sequence variants. Most of the TCR beta V segments (in an earlier analysis) were productive either about 87% or about 30% of the time.

Donors were nominally healthy when sampled, though unrecorded immune exposures were likely. The CDR3 sequence is 13 residues long. CDR1 is SGHVS and CDR2 is FNYEAQ in the germline V gene. Trimming removed 3 bases at V and 1 base at J, with 7 bases between. This chain uses TRBV7-6 with TRBJ2-7; D unclear. The sequenced sample consisted of PBMCs. The clonotype was recovered from a human donor in good health. DNA of the CDR3: TGTGCCAGCAGCTTTGAGCTTTCCTACGAGCAGTACTTC. This encodes CASSFELSYEQYF.